This T cell receptor beta chain was recovered during a study of CDR3 diversity in severe acne. This clonotype showed up just a few times. Trimming took off 3 bases at V and 4 bases at J, with 12 bases between the two ends. Germline CDR1 SQVTM, CDR2 ANQGSEA. This CDR3 is 13 amino acids long. TCRdb analysed the PCR reads with MiXCR anew, one entry per CDR3 protein. The repertoire holds 100,000 or so distinct CDR3 sequences, with roughly half as singletons. This TCR came from a male donor with acne. V usage is TRBV29-1 and J usage is TRBJ1-2; D is unclear. Sequencing was done on a sample of blood. In nucleotides, the CDR3 is TGCAGCGTTGACGAAGATGTTGGCTATGGCTACACCTTC. As protein: CSVDEDVGYGYTF. Supplemented by reference TRBV29-1 and TRBJ1-2, the full variable domain reads SAVISQKPSRDICQRGTSLTIQCQVDSQVTMMFWYRQQPGQSLTLIATANQGSEATYESGFVIDKFPISRPNLTFSTLTVSNMSPEDSSIYLCSVDEDVGYGYTFGSGTRLTVV.